This T cell receptor (beta chain) was recovered during a study of OX40 agonist ivuxolimab in advanced cancers. For the study in its entirety: Ivuxolimab was a fully human IgG2 agonistic monoclonal antibody targeting the costimulatory receptor OX40 (CD134). Intravenous ivuxolimab was administered to patients every 2 weeks at six dose levels: 0.01, 0.1, 0.3, 1.5, 3 and 10 mg/kg. Among the approximately 54 dose-escalation patients, around 20 had hepatocellular carcinoma, 15 or so melanoma, 9 renal cell carcinoma and 9 head and neck cancer. In the dose-escalation cohort, approximately 80% of patients were male, and the mean age was around 60 years with a range of roughly 20 to 85. Patients were allowed to have had prior anti-PD-1, anti-PD-L1 or anti-CTLA-4 therapy, and approximately 39% of the dose-escalation patients had been treated with checkpoint inhibitors. Three dose-escalation patients achieved partial responses, one with hepatocellular carcinoma and two with cutaneous melanoma. Peripheral TCRbeta sequencing aimed to test whether ivuxolimab altered TCR sequence diversity and caused clonal T-cell expansion. The paper describes the monotherapy dose-escalation part (N of about 54 patients) of the phase I trial of ivuxolimab.

Of note for this clone: Its antigen is currently not known. Base qualities were left out, and no much larger clone turns up one base away.

Genomic DNA was extracted from sorted cells for sequencing of the TCRbeta CDR3 region. TCRbeta CDR3 regions were sequenced using the immunoSEQ Assay. TCRdb holds this immuneACCESS table with in-frame rearrangements only. Some clones are missing; in checked studies, unresolved V genes explain under half, and the rest has no known cause. The sample contains over 25,000 clones, roughly 80% of them found a single time. Of the sample, 21% falls within the top ten clones. Patients with autoimmune disease history or receiving systemic immunosuppression were excluded from the trial. Peripheral blood for TCR sequencing was collected from all dose cohorts at baseline, on cycle 4 day 1, and on cycle 7 day 1. Samples came from an open-label, multicenter, first-in-human phase I dose-escalation trial of ivuxolimab. Adults with locally advanced or metastatic head and neck squamous cell, hepatocellular, melanoma or renal cell carcinoma were enrolled in the trial. Before TCR sequencing, CD4+ T cells and CD8+ T cells from peripheral blood were sorted into separate populations.

The full study reports these points: Clonal expansion of both CD4+ and CD8+ blood T cells was observed from baseline to week 6 at doses 0.1 to 3.0 mg/kg. Low levels of normalized T-cell clonal expansion were also seen in some nonresponding patients. The antigen specificity of the peripheral T cells that underwent clonal expansion was not determined. Partial responders in the 0.1-3.0 mg/kg groups had among the lowest normalized peripheral clonal expansion, especially among CD8+ T cells. After ivuxolimab, expanded clones were on average more numerous among CD8+ T cells than among CD4+ T cells.

Sequences were derived from CD4+ or CD8+ T cells sorted from blood, sampled in a trial of the OX40 agonist ivuxolimab. This sequence was found in an adult with an advanced solid tumor such as melanoma, head and neck, liver or kidney cancer.

The CDR3 loop reads CASSLSGGGHNEQFF. Read as DNA, the sequence is TGTGCCAGCAGCTTATCTGGAGGGGGACACAATGAGCAGTTCTTC. The chain is made from TRBV5-6 and TRBJ2-1, with the D gene possibly TRBD1 or TRBD2, each one fitting 6 bases. Looking up the germline V gene yields CDR1 SGHDT and CDR2 YYEEEE. From its cysteine to its phenylalanine, the CDR3 spans 15 amino acids. The kept DNA is CDR3 alone, 45 bases in frame from the first base. Trimming at the junction amounts to 2 bases on V and 5 bases on J, and the germline ends lie 14 bases apart.